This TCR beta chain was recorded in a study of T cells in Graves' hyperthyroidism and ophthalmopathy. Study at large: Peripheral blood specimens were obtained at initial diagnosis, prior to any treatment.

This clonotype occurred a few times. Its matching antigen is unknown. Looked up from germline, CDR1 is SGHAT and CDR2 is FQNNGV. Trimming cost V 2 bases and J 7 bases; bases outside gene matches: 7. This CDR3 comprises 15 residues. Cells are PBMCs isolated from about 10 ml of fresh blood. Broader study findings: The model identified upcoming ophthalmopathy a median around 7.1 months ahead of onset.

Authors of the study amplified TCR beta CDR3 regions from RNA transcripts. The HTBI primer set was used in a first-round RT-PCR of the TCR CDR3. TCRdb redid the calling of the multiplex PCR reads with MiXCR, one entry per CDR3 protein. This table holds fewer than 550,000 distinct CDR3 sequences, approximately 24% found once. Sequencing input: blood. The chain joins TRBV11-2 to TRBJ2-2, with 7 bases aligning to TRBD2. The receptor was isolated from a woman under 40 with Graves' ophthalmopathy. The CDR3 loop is CASSLFTGGDGELFF. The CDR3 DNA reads TGTGCCAGCAGCTTATTCACGGGGGGTGACGGGGAGCTGTTTTTT.